Listed below are T cell receptor beta chains from one sample, sequenced in a study of T cell responses to AZD1222 COVID-19 vaccine. Repertoires were generated with immunoSEQ multiplex PCR, while TCRdb's copy carries only in-frame clones and drops some. The repertoire holds around 100,000 clones, with around 91% as singletons. The source material was peripheral blood, sampled on day 0 of AZD1222 vaccination. The receptors were gathered from an adult in good health. Each CDR3 is given with its conserved first and last residue. The D gene is left open where the match is weak. Expanded clones get a size class; other rows say once, few or many, or leave the size out.

V gene	clone size	D gene	J gene	CDR3 DNA	CDR3 protein
TRBV27	-	TRBD1	TRBJ2-7	TGTGCCAGCAGTTTAACAGGGGGGTACGAGCAGTACTTC	CASSLTGGYEQYF
TRBV28	-	TRBD1	TRBJ1-2	TGTGCCAGCAGTACGGGACAGCCTGGGGCGGGCTACACCTTC	CASSTGQPGAGYTF
TRBV27	-	TRBD2	TRBJ2-5	TGTGCCGTGGGACTAGCCAGAATGGCCCAGTACTTC	CAVGLARMAQYF
TRBV6-5	-	-	TRBJ2-7	TGTGCCAGCAGCATCACTCCGGACGGTTACGAGCAGTACTTC	CASSITPDGYEQYF
TRBV2	-	-	TRBJ2-7	TGTGCCAGCACTACAGGCCGAGCATACGAGCAGTACTTC	CASTTGRAYEQYF
TRBV28	-	-	TRBJ2-5	TGTGCCAGCAAGCCCCCAGGGTCCCAAGAGACCCAGTACTTC	CASKPPGSQETQYF
TRBV25-1	-	TRBD1	TRBJ1-2	TGTGCCAGCAGGCCTACAGGGGCCGGATATGGCTACACCTTC	CASRPTGAGYGYTF
TRBV6-5	-	TRBD2	TRBJ2-7	TGTGCCACCTGGACTAGCGGGAGCGGCGAGCAGTACTTC	CATWTSGSGEQYF
TRBV27	-	-	TRBJ1-2	TGTGCCAGCAGTTTACAAGGCATTGGCAATGGCTACACCTTC	CASSLQGIGNGYTF
TRBV28	-	-	TRBJ1-4	TGTGCCAGCAGTTTAAACACAAAACTGTTTTTT	CASSLNTKLFF
TRBV7-2	-	-	TRBJ2-5	TGTGCCAGCAGTAGCGGACCGGCCCCAGAGACCCAGTACTTC	CASSSGPAPETQYF
TRBV7-2	once	TRBD2	TRBJ2-7	TGTGCCAGCAGCTTAGGAGCGGGAGGGCCTTACGAGCAGTACTTC	CASSLGAGGPYEQYF
TRBV5-1	-	TRBD2	TRBJ2-7	TGCGCCAGCAGCATCGCTCCCGGGGGGGTGGCCTACGAGCAGTACTTC	CASSIAPGGVAYEQYF
TRBV3-1/TRBV3-2	-	-	TRBJ2-1	TGTGCCAGCAGCCAAGCCCGGACTACCCTCGGCAATGAGCAGTTCTTC	CASSQARTTLGNEQFF
TRBV28	few	-	TRBJ1-1	TGTGCCAGCAGTTTATGGGGTAACGGACAAATGAACACTGAAGCTTTCTTT	CASSLWGNGQMNTEAFF
TRBV28	-	TRBD2	TRBJ2-7	TGTGCCAGCAGTACCGGGACTAGCGCCGTCGGAGAGCAGTACTTC	CASSTGTSAVGEQYF
TRBV6-5	-	TRBD2	TRBJ2-7	TGTGCCAGCAGTTACTCGACTAGCGGGAGTTTCGAGCAGTACTTC	CASSYSTSGSFEQYF